The present T cell receptor (beta chain) was sequenced within a study of T cell changes during pregnancy in multiple sclerosis. Data came from immunoSEQ multiplex PCR; TCRdb stores just in-frame clones and leaves some out. The profile covers about 40,000 clones, with 75% to 95% appearing a single time and just under 0.5% taken by the ten largest. V was trimmed by 5 bases and J by 6 bases, leaving 14 bases between them. CDR3 length: 14 residues. Germline loops: CDR1 WSHSY, CDR2 SAAADI. Sequencing was performed on CD4+ T cells from peripheral blood mononuclear cells, taken in the second trimester of pregnancy. The V gene is TRBV10-2, the J gene TRBJ2-4; tentatively, D is TRBD2 (7 bases). This receptor was taken from a female donor in good health, enrolled as a control in a pregnancy study. The CDR3 spells CASSSNREGNIQYF. The CDR3 nucleotides are TGCGCCAGCAGTTCGAACAGGGAGGGAAACATTCAGTACTTC.